The subject of this entry is one TCR beta chain. The CDR3 consists of 16 residues. Trimming took 5 bases from V and 12 from J; bases not matched to a gene: 18. One entry per CDR3 protein, called by TCRdb with MiXCR from the PCR reads. The sample lists just over 15,000 distinct CDR3 sequences, around 50% occurring once. This sample is part of a study of tumor-infiltrating lymphocytes in oesophageal squamous cell carcinoma. The receptor was isolated from a male donor with esophageal squamous cell carcinoma. This chain uses TRBV12-3 or TRBV12-4 with TRBJ2-3; 9 nucleotides align to TRBD2. The sequencing sample was made of esophageal tumor tissue. CDR3 residues: CASSSGTSSGEKTQYF. CDR3 nucleotides: TGTGCCAGCAGTAGCGGGACTAGCTCGGGGGAAAAGACCCAGTATTTT.